This T cell receptor (beta chain) was found in a study of blood T cell repertoires in COVID-19. Study background: Material from acute and convalescent COVID-19 was sourced from the United States, Italy and Spain. Sample material is recorded as cDNA or gDNA derived from T cells, B-cell-depleted T cells, or PBMCs.

The CDR3 is 15 residues long. Trimming stripped 4 bases from V and 4 bases from J, with 14 bases between. Looked up from germline, CDR1 is SEHNR and CDR2 is FQNEAQ (reference sequence). Original data processing: From reference gene primer amplification, estimates of nucleated cell counts were derived. Sequenced by immunoSEQ multiplex PCR; TCRdb stores in-frame clones only, minus some. D and trimming come from the DNA, and the V and J calls and clone size come from that table. The table records 70,000 to 100,000 clones, approximately 80% of them present only once. The sample was peripheral blood. The chain carries TRBV7-9 and TRBJ1-5; D call uncertain. This receptor was taken from a human donor in a cohort sampled during active COVID-19. Written as DNA, the CDR3 is TGTGCCAGCAGCTCTACCAGCGCCGGGAATCAGCCCCAGCATTTT. Translated: CASSSTSAGNQPQHF.